A selection of T cell receptor beta chains follows, all from one sample in a study of blood T cells in healthy people across ages. TCRdb reprocessed the 5' RACE reads with MiXCR, giving one entry per CDR3 protein. This table holds around 780,000 distinct CDR3 sequences, roughly 25% found once. The same sample was also used in a study of T cells of mothers and their children.

Source material: blood. These receptors were obtained from a boy between 10 and 17 years old in good health. Both conserved end residues are part of each CDR3. The order of the fields is clone size, D gene, J gene, V gene, CDR3 DNA, CDR3 protein. The D gene is left open where the match is weak. Some rows mark clone size as missing; the rest say once, few, many or name a class of expanded clone.

clone_size: -
d_call: -
j_call: TRBJ2-1
v_call: TRBV10-3
cdr3_nt: TGTGCCTACTCATTACAGGGAAACAGTGAGCAGTTCTTC
cdr3_aa: CAYSLQGNSEQFF

clone_size: once
d_call: -
j_call: TRBJ2-4
v_call: TRBV30
cdr3_nt: TGTGCCTGGAGTGTCCGGGGGCTTGGTAGGAACATTCAGTACTTC
cdr3_aa: CAWSVRGLGRNIQYF

clone_size: -
d_call: -
j_call: TRBJ2-5
v_call: TRBV5-1
cdr3_nt: TGCGCCAGCGGAGTGGAGCGGAGCCAAGAGACCCAGTACTTC
cdr3_aa: CASGVERSQETQYF

clone_size: -
d_call: -
j_call: TRBJ2-5
v_call: TRBV28
cdr3_nt: TGTGCCAGCAGTCCCCCTCAGGGGCGGAGAGAGACCCAGTACTTC
cdr3_aa: CASSPPQGRRETQYF

clone_size: -
d_call: -
j_call: TRBJ1-1
v_call: TRBV20-1
cdr3_nt: TGCAGTGCTAGAGAGGTTAACGGGAACACTGAAGCTTTCTTT
cdr3_aa: CSAREVNGNTEAFF

clone_size: -
d_call: -
j_call: TRBJ1-5
v_call: TRBV5-1
cdr3_nt: TGCGCCAGCAGCTTGACCCAAGGCCCCGAAGGCAATCAGCCCCAGCATTTT
cdr3_aa: CASSLTQGPEGNQPQHF

clone_size: few
d_call: -
j_call: TRBJ2-1
v_call: TRBV5-1
cdr3_nt: TGCGCCAGCAGCTTGGCCTACGAGGGGTGGAATGAGCAGTTCTTC
cdr3_aa: CASSLAYEGWNEQFF

clone_size: -
d_call: -
j_call: TRBJ1-2
v_call: TRBV27
cdr3_nt: TGTGCCAGCAGTTTATTCGGCAGGGCGGATGGCTACACCTTC
cdr3_aa: CASSLFGRADGYTF

clone_size: -
d_call: TRBD2
j_call: TRBJ2-1
v_call: TRBV20-1
cdr3_nt: TGCAGTGCTAGAGATAGTGGACTAGCGGGGTCTTCCTACAATGAGCAGTTCTTC
cdr3_aa: CSARDSGLAGSSYNEQFF

clone_size: -
d_call: -
j_call: TRBJ2-5
v_call: TRBV12-3/TRBV12-4
cdr3_nt: TGTGCCAGCAGTTTGGGGGCGAGGGCCCAGTACTTC
cdr3_aa: CASSLGARAQYF

clone_size: few
d_call: TRBD1
j_call: TRBJ2-7
v_call: TRBV29-1
cdr3_nt: TGCAGCGGAAGACAGGGGTCCTACGAGCAGTACTTC
cdr3_aa: CSGRQGSYEQYF

clone_size: many
d_call: -
j_call: TRBJ2-5
v_call: TRBV7-9
cdr3_nt: TGTGCCAGCAGCTTTGGCCCAGAGACCCAGTACTTC
cdr3_aa: CASSFGPETQYF

clone_size: -
d_call: -
j_call: TRBJ1-5
v_call: TRBV28
cdr3_nt: TGTGCCAGCAGTTTGTGGGGGGTGGGAGGCAATCAGCCCCAGCATTTT
cdr3_aa: CASSLWGVGGNQPQHF

clone_size: few
d_call: TRBD1
j_call: TRBJ1-6
v_call: TRBV6-5
cdr3_nt: TGTGCCAGCAGTTACTCCGGACAGGGGGTTTCTAATTCACCCCTCCACTTT
cdr3_aa: CASSYSGQGVSNSPLHF

clone_size: few
d_call: -
j_call: TRBJ2-7
v_call: TRBV29-1
cdr3_nt: TGCAGCGTTGCGGGGTCCGACCGTTACGAGCAGTACTTC
cdr3_aa: CSVAGSDRYEQYF

clone_size: -
d_call: TRBD2
j_call: TRBJ2-7
v_call: TRBV7-2
cdr3_nt: TGTGCCAGCAGCTTAGATTCGAGGACTAGCGGTTACGAGCAGTACTTC
cdr3_aa: CASSLDSRTSGYEQYF

clone_size: few
d_call: TRBD2
j_call: TRBJ2-7
v_call: TRBV5-1
cdr3_nt: TGCGCCAGCAGCTTGGGGACTAGCGGGTTTTCCTACGAGCAGTACTTC
cdr3_aa: CASSLGTSGFSYEQYF

clone_size: -
d_call: -
j_call: TRBJ2-7
v_call: TRBV19
cdr3_nt: TGTGCCAGTAGTATTTCGGCAGTGGCCTCGTACGAGCAGTACTTC
cdr3_aa: CASSISAVASYEQYF

clone_size: few
d_call: TRBD1
j_call: TRBJ1-6
v_call: TRBV4-1
cdr3_nt: TGCGCCAGCAGCCAAGATGGGGCAGGGGGCTGGTCACCCCTCCACTTT
cdr3_aa: CASSQDGAGGWSPLHF

clone_size: few
d_call: TRBD2
j_call: TRBJ2-6
v_call: TRBV6-1
cdr3_nt: TGTGCCAGCAAATCCGGGACAGGGTGGGAACTAGCGGGAGAATCTGGGGCCAACGTCCTGACTTTC
cdr3_aa: CASKSGTGWELAGESGANVLTF

clone_size: -
d_call: -
j_call: TRBJ2-3
v_call: TRBV7-2
cdr3_nt: TGTGCCAGCAGCTTAGAACCAGGGAGTACGCAGTATTTT
cdr3_aa: CASSLEPGSTQYF

clone_size: -
d_call: -
j_call: TRBJ1-3
v_call: TRBV20-1
cdr3_nt: TGCAGTGCCCCGGACAGCGGAGAAAACACCATATATTTT
cdr3_aa: CSAPDSGENTIYF

clone_size: -
d_call: -
j_call: TRBJ1-1
v_call: TRBV24-1
cdr3_nt: TGTGCCACCAGTTCGACCACTGAAGCTTTCTTT
cdr3_aa: CATSSTTEAFF

clone_size: few
d_call: -
j_call: TRBJ2-1
v_call: TRBV10-1
cdr3_nt: TGCGCCAGCAGTGAATTCGGGCCTCACAATGAGCAGTTCTTC
cdr3_aa: CASSEFGPHNEQFF

clone_size: -
d_call: -
j_call: TRBJ2-7
v_call: TRBV30
cdr3_nt: TGTGCCTGGAGTTCGACAGTTTACGAGCAGTACTTC
cdr3_aa: CAWSSTVYEQYF

clone_size: -
d_call: -
j_call: TRBJ2-1
v_call: TRBV9
cdr3_nt: TGTGCCAGCAGCGTAGATCCCCTAGCCTACAATGAGCAGTTCTTC
cdr3_aa: CASSVDPLAYNEQFF

clone_size: few
d_call: -
j_call: TRBJ2-7
v_call: TRBV20-1
cdr3_nt: TGCAGTGCTAGAGATCAGGTCGGTTCCTACGAGCAGTACTTC
cdr3_aa: CSARDQVGSYEQYF